Shown below are 20 T cell receptor beta chains from a single sample sequenced in a study of shared clonotypes between healthy human individuals. Produced via immunoSEQ multiplex PCR; TCRdb's table is partial and in-frame only. The sample has approximately 2.5 million clones, over 85% seen once. The sequencing input was naive CD4+ T cells from PBMCs. Subset reported: CD45RA+ positively selected. These receptors came from a man aged 18 to 30 in good health. Some clones in this sample may be carry-over from other donors' samples.

The chain has TRBV5-4 and TRBJ2-1; no reliable D call. Germline V gives CDR1 SGHNT, CDR2 YYREEE (reference sequence). Trimming took off 9 bases at V and 0 bases at J, with 25 bases between the two ends. The CDR3 contains 18 residues. The CDR3 sequence: CATSFGGPASPSYNEQFF. CDR3 DNA sequence: TGTGCCACCTCATTCGGCGGTCCAGCATCCCCCTCCTACAATGAGCAGTTCTTC.

The V call is TRBV6-5, the J call TRBJ2-7, with D possibly being TRBD2 (6 bases). The CDR3 totals 15 residues. Trimming removed 0 bases from V and 2 bases from J, with 11 bases in between. The V gene's germline CDR1 is MNHEY and CDR2 SVGAGI. CDR3 bases: TGTGCCAGCAGTTACTCCGGGGGAGTAGCCTACGAGCAGTACTTC. This gives the protein CASSYSGGVAYEQYF.

The chain recombines TRBV5-1 with TRBJ1-5; D perhaps matches TRBD1 (5 bases). The CDR3 runs 15 residues. V was clipped by 5 bases and J by 0 bases, with 12 bases between them. Germline lookup yields CDR1 SGHRS and CDR2 YFSETQ. The CDR3 coding sequence is TGCGCCAGCAGACCGGGACTGAATAGCAATCAGCCCCAGCATTTT. It translates to CASRPGLNSNQPQHF.

This clone showed up just a few times. The sample contains more than one DNA sequence encoding this CDR3. V usage is TRBV30 and J usage is TRBJ1-2; no clear D gene. There are 11 residues in the CDR3. Per germline, CDR1 GTSNPN and CDR2 SVGIG (reference sequence). The V end lost 1 base, the J end lost 0 bases, and 0 bases lay between the germline ends. For the CDR3, the DNA is TGTGCCTGGAGTGCTAACTATGGCTACACCTTC. It encodes CAWSANYGYTF. Combining the CDR3 with reference TRBV30 and TRBJ1-2 gives the whole variable domain SQTIHQWPATLVQPVGSPLSLECTVEGTSNPNLYWYRQAAGRGLQLLFYSVGIGQISSEVPQNLSASRPQDRQFILSSKKLLLSDSGFYLCAWSANYGYTFGSGTRLTVV.

The rearrangement joins TRBV19 to TRBJ2-3, with a tentative D call TRBD1 (5 bases). CDR1 and CDR2 from the germline V gene are LNHDA and SQIVND (reference sequence). The CDR3 length is 17 residues. Deletions cut 7 bases from V and 4 bases from J, with 24 bases between. The CDR3 DNA follows: TGTGCCAGTAATCACAGGCCGGGCCGCGGTGTGGCAGATACGCAGTATTTT. Translation: CASNHRPGRGVADTQYF.

J is TRBJ2-7 and V is TRBV28; TRBD1 agrees at 9 bases. Germline loops: CDR1 MDHEN, CDR2 SYDVKM. With V trimmed by 6 bases and J by 4 bases, 10 bases remained unmatched. This CDR3 contains 15 residues. The chain's CDR3 is CASRVGTGLGYEQYF. In nucleotides, the CDR3 is TGTGCCAGCAGGGTCGGGACAGGGCTTGGATACGAGCAGTACTTC.

The V and J genes are TRBV27 and TRBJ2-7; a possible D gene is TRBD2 (6 bases). V lost 6 bases to trimming and J lost 4 bases, with 16 bases between them. Germline loops: CDR1 MNHEY, CDR2 SMNVEV (reference sequence). There are 14 residues in the CDR3. This CDR3 reads CASSLTRDGYEQYF. CDR3 sequence (DNA): TGTGCCAGCAGCCTCACGCGGGACGGGTACGAGCAGTACTTC.

The chain has TRBV5-5 and TRBJ1-2, with 7 bases aligning to TRBD1. Germline loops: CDR1 SGHKS, CDR2 YYEKEE (reference sequence). This CDR3 contains 15 residues. The J segment lost 3 bases and the V segment lost 4 bases, leaving 9 bases of the junction unmatched. CDR3 nucleotides: TGTGCCAGCAGCCCGGCGACAGGGAGGGACTATGGCTACACCTTC. It is translated as CASSPATGRDYGYTF.

This clone was found once. J is TRBJ1-5 and V is TRBV18; the D is unclear. V lost 2 bases and J lost 4, with 9 bases in between. This CDR3 is 14 amino acids long. Per germline, CDR1 KGHSH and CDR2 LQKENI. The CDR3 DNA is TGTGCCAGCTCACCAGCCAGTCAAAATCAGCCCCAGCATTTT. This gives the protein CASSPASQNQPQHF.

This clone appeared a few times. The rearrangement uses TRBV30 and TRBJ2-3, with D perhaps TRBD2 (6 bases). Per germline, CDR1 GTSNPN and CDR2 SVGIG (reference sequence). This CDR3 region has 15 residues. V gave up 1 base and J gave up 3 bases, with 14 bases separating them. The CDR3 region is CAWSETGGGTDTQYF. The CDR3 nucleotides read TGTGCCTGGAGTGAGACCGGGGGTGGTACAGATACGCAGTATTTT.

V usage is TRBV6-1 and J usage is TRBJ2-5; D is uncertain. The CDR3 runs to 13 residues. V was clipped by 4 bases and J by 5 bases, with 11 bases between them. Per the germline V gene, CDR1 is MNHNS and CDR2 is SASEGT. This chain's CDR3 is CASSGLSRETQYF. CDR3 sequence (DNA): TGTGCCAGCAGTGGATTAAGCCGGGAGACCCAGTACTTC.

V is TRBV10-1 and J is TRBJ2-3, with D unresolved. With 0 bases removed from V and 7 bases from J, the gap between germline ends came to 5 bases. Germline V gene sequence: CDR1 WNHNN, CDR2 SYGVQD (reference sequence). This CDR3 comprises 12 residues. This CDR3 reads CASSESENTQYF. The CDR3 region has the DNA TGCGCCAGCAGTGAGTCTGAAAATACGCAGTATTTT.

This chain joins TRBV30 and TRBJ1-2; D is ambiguous. CDR3 length: 11 amino acids. The germline V gene has CDR1 GTSNPN and CDR2 SVGIG (reference sequence). Trimming pared 1 base from V and 7 bases from J, leaving 7 bases between. The DNA of the CDR3 is TGTGCCTGGAGTGGAATTATTGGCTACACCTTC. Protein sequence: CAWSGIIGYTF.

V usage is TRBV4-3 and J usage is TRBJ2-2; either TRBD1 or TRBD2 may supply D (5 bases each). Germline V gene sequence: CDR1 LGHNA, CDR2 YSLEER. V lost 1 base to trimming and J lost 7 bases, with 13 bases between them. This CDR3 is built from 15 residues. This chain's CDR3 is CASSQGTGPGGELFF. DNA for the CDR3: TGCGCCAGCAGCCAAGGAACGGGACCCGGCGGGGAGCTGTTTTTT.

V usage is TRBV11-2 and J usage is TRBJ1-3; tentatively, D is TRBD1 (5 bases). The CDR3 extends over 15 amino acids. Trimming stripped 3 bases from V and 4 bases from J, with 13 bases between. From germline, CDR1 is SGHAT and CDR2 FQNNGV. CDR3 region: CASSFIGVSGNTIYF. The CDR3 DNA is TGTGCCAGCAGCTTTATAGGGGTTTCAGGAAACACCATATATTTT.

The V gene is TRBV7-2, the J gene TRBJ2-7, with 7 bases that match TRBD2. This CDR3 spans 14 amino acids. V lost 2 bases to trimming and J lost 3 bases; unmatched junction nucleotides: 4. CDR1 and CDR2 from the germline V gene are SGHTA and FQGNSA. CDR3 in amino acids: CASSLSSGNYEQYF. The CDR3 DNA follows: TGTGCCAGCAGCTTATCCAGCGGGAACTACGAGCAGTACTTC.

V and J are TRBV4-2 and TRBJ2-5; D gene unclear. V was shortened by 1 base and J by 3 bases, with 18 bases between the two germline ends. The CDR3 runs 17 residues. CDR1 and CDR2 from the germline V gene are LGHNA and YNFKEQ. CDR3 region: CASSQGQSPAREETQYF. In DNA, the CDR3 is TGTGCCAGCAGCCAAGGGCAGAGTCCAGCGAGAGAAGAGACCCAGTACTTC.

V gene TRBV6-5 combines with J gene TRBJ1-2; a possible D gene is TRBD1 (5 bases). The CDR3 totals 13 residues. The V end was cut by 7 bases, the J end by 8 bases, with 17 bases between. CDR1 and CDR2 (germline): MNHEY, SVGAGI. The CDR3 sequence: CASNLRGGSGYTF. The CDR3 region has the DNA TGTGCCAGCAATTTACGGGGGGGTTCGGGCTACACCTTC.

The chain combines TRBV9 with TRBJ2-1, with 8 bases lining up with TRBD1. This CDR3 comprises 16 residues. Germline CDR1 and CDR2: SGDLS and YYNGEE. V lost 4 bases and J lost 2; bases outside the gene matches: 8. This CDR3 reads CASSQQGGQAYNEQFF. The CDR3 nucleotides are TGTGCCAGCAGCCAGCAGGGGGGACAGGCCTACAATGAGCAGTTCTTC. Together with reference TRBV9 and TRBJ2-1, the CDR3 gives the full variable domain: DSGVTQTPKHLITATGQRVTLRCSPRSGDLSVYWYQQSLDQGLQFLIQYYNGEERAKGNILERFSAQQFPDLHSELNLSSLELGDSALYFCASSQQGGQAYNEQFFGPGTRLTVL.

The chain recombines TRBV15 with TRBJ2-7; TRBD1 is a possible D gene (5 bases). The germline gives CDR1 LNHNV, CDR2 YYDKDF (reference sequence). Trimming left V 1 base short and J 1 base short, with 11 bases between. The CDR3 runs 15 residues. The CDR3 spells CATSRASDSSYEQYF. As DNA, the CDR3 is TGTGCCACCAGCAGAGCGAGTGACAGTTCCTACGAGCAGTACTTC.